A selection of T cell receptor beta chains follows, all from one sample in a study of control samples from healthy donors and cancer patients. TCRdb's copy holds only in-frame clones and misses some; the assay was immunoSEQ multiplex PCR. The sample records about 150,000 clones, 88% being singletons. Sequencing was performed on blood. The receptor source for this set is a man aged 18 to 29 in good health. Each CDR3 is given with its conserved first and last residue. The order of the fields is V gene, J gene, D gene, clone size, CDR3 protein, CDR3 DNA. The D gene is left open where the match is weak. Some rows mark clone size as missing; the rest say once, few, many or name a class of expanded clone.

V gene: TRBV18; J gene: TRBJ1-2; D gene: -; clone size: -; CDR3 protein: CASSPDRTSGYTF; CDR3 DNA: TGTGCCAGCTCACCCGACAGGACCAGTGGCTACACCTTC
V gene: TRBV6-2/TRBV6-3; J gene: TRBJ2-7; D gene: -; clone size: -; CDR3 protein: CASSYSAEMGYEQYF; CDR3 DNA: TGTGCCAGCAGTTACTCGGCCGAAATGGGCTACGAGCAGTACTTC
V gene: TRBV9; J gene: TRBJ2-3; D gene: TRBD2; clone size: once; CDR3 protein: CASSPSSGGASALRGSQDTQYF; CDR3 DNA: TGTGCCAGCAGCCCCTCTAGCGGGGGGGCTTCCGCGCTCCGGGGTTCACAAGATACGCAGTATTTT
V gene: TRBV6-6; J gene: TRBJ2-7; D gene: -; clone size: -; CDR3 protein: CASSGGPEAYEQYF; CDR3 DNA: TGTGCCAGCAGCGGGGGTCCAGAAGCCTACGAGCAGTACTTC
V gene: TRBV6-6; J gene: TRBJ2-3; D gene: -; clone size: -; CDR3 protein: CASTAQGSSDTQYF; CDR3 DNA: TGTGCCAGCACCGCGCAGGGATCATCAGATACGCAGTATTTT
V gene: TRBV2; J gene: TRBJ2-7; D gene: TRBD2; clone size: once; CDR3 protein: CASSGRGSSYEQYF; CDR3 DNA: TGTGCCAGCAGTGGGCGGGGGAGCTCCTACGAGCAGTACTTC
V gene: TRBV2; J gene: TRBJ1-5; D gene: -; clone size: -; CDR3 protein: CASSEGAVWQPQHF; CDR3 DNA: TGTGCCAGCAGTGAAGGGGCAGTCTGGCAGCCCCAGCATTTT
V gene: TRBV5-6; J gene: TRBJ1-1; D gene: -; clone size: -; CDR3 protein: CASSLIAGNEAFF; CDR3 DNA: TGTGCCAGCAGCTTGATTGCAGGGAATGAAGCTTTCTTT
V gene: TRBV6-5; J gene: TRBJ2-1; D gene: TRBD1; clone size: once; CDR3 protein: CASSYSPGQGYNEQFF; CDR3 DNA: TGTGCCAGCAGTTACTCACCGGGACAGGGGTACAATGAGCAGTTCTTC
V gene: TRBV13; J gene: TRBJ1-4; D gene: -; clone size: -; CDR3 protein: CASSLGRGGSEKLFF; CDR3 DNA: TGTGCCAGCAGCTTAGGGCGGGGAGGGAGTGAAAAACTGTTTTTT
V gene: TRBV6-2/TRBV6-3; J gene: TRBJ1-4; D gene: TRBD1; clone size: -; CDR3 protein: CASSQTGATNEKLFF; CDR3 DNA: TGTGCCAGCAGTCAGACAGGGGCAACTAATGAAAAACTGTTTTTT
V gene: TRBV5-1; J gene: TRBJ1-3; D gene: TRBD1; clone size: -; CDR3 protein: CASSSRDSPSGNTIYF; CDR3 DNA: TGCGCCAGCAGCTCCCGGGACAGTCCCTCTGGAAACACCATATATTTT
V gene: TRBV28; J gene: TRBJ1-5; D gene: -; clone size: -; CDR3 protein: CASRAGPTPNQPQHF; CDR3 DNA: TGTGCCAGCAGGGCAGGTCCGACCCCCAATCAGCCCCAGCATTTT
V gene: TRBV14; J gene: TRBJ2-3; D gene: TRBD2; clone size: -; CDR3 protein: CASSQLTGGLKDTQYF; CDR3 DNA: TGTGCCAGCAGCCAGCTGACGGGGGGGCTAAAAGATACGCAGTATTTT
V gene: TRBV19; J gene: TRBJ2-1; D gene: -; clone size: few; CDR3 protein: CASSVLGTGEQFF; CDR3 DNA: TGTGCCAGTAGTGTGCTCGGGACCGGTGAGCAGTTCTTC
V gene: TRBV6-6; J gene: TRBJ1-1; D gene: TRBD1; clone size: -; CDR3 protein: CASSDRGVYTEAFF; CDR3 DNA: TGTGCCAGCAGTGACAGGGGTGTGTACACTGAAGCTTTCTTT
V gene: TRBV6-5; J gene: TRBJ1-2; D gene: -; clone size: -; CDR3 protein: CASSPRGTYGYTF; CDR3 DNA: TGTGCCAGCAGTCCCCGGGGGACCTATGGCTACACCTTC
V gene: TRBV7-8; J gene: TRBJ1-1; D gene: -; clone size: -; CDR3 protein: CASSSLGDTEAFF; CDR3 DNA: TGTGCCAGCAGCTCCTTAGGGGACACTGAAGCTTTCTTT
V gene: TRBV25-1; J gene: TRBJ1-6; D gene: -; clone size: -; CDR3 protein: CASTYGDLGNSPLHF; CDR3 DNA: TGTGCCAGCACGTACGGGGATTTAGGAAATTCACCCCTCCACTTT
V gene: TRBV13; J gene: TRBJ1-6; D gene: -; clone size: -; CDR3 protein: CASSRGAGGSPLHF; CDR3 DNA: TGTGCCAGCAGCAGGGGAGCGGGAGGGTCACCCCTCCACTTT
V gene: TRBV30; J gene: TRBJ1-6; D gene: -; clone size: -; CDR3 protein: CAWRSQWGNSWSPLHF; CDR3 DNA: TGTGCCTGGAGGTCCCAATGGGGAAATTCGTGGTCACCCCTCCACTTT
V gene: TRBV7-2; J gene: TRBJ1-2; D gene: TRBD1; clone size: -; CDR3 protein: CASSPGTEYGYTF; CDR3 DNA: TGTGCCAGCAGCCCCGGGACAGAGTATGGCTACACCTTC
V gene: TRBV5-5; J gene: TRBJ2-7; D gene: TRBD1; clone size: -; CDR3 protein: CASSLTTGSVYEQYF; CDR3 DNA: TGTGCCAGCAGCTTGACGACAGGGTCTGTGTACGAGCAGTACTTC
V gene: TRBV4-2; J gene: TRBJ2-5; D gene: TRBD2; clone size: few; CDR3 protein: CASSQGLAGGSHQETQYF; CDR3 DNA: TGTGCCAGCAGCCAAGGACTAGCGGGGGGCTCCCACCAAGAGACCCAGTACTTC
V gene: TRBV9; J gene: TRBJ2-7; D gene: -; clone size: few; CDR3 protein: CASSVAVGGYEQYF; CDR3 DNA: TGTGCCAGCAGCGTAGCGGTAGGGGGCTACGAGCAGTACTTC
V gene: TRBV5-1; J gene: TRBJ2-1; D gene: -; clone size: few; CDR3 protein: CASSLEQVWNEQFF; CDR3 DNA: TGCGCCAGCAGCTTGGAGCAGGTTTGGAATGAGCAGTTCTTC
V gene: TRBV28; J gene: TRBJ1-3; D gene: -; clone size: -; CDR3 protein: CASSPLRQTGNTIYF; CDR3 DNA: TGTGCCAGCAGTCCACTCCGACAGACTGGAAACACCATATATTTT
V gene: TRBV5-1; J gene: TRBJ1-1; D gene: -; clone size: -; CDR3 protein: CASSLGAGRAVSEAFF; CDR3 DNA: TGCGCCAGCAGCTTGGGTGCGGGCCGAGCGGTTAGTGAAGCTTTCTTT
V gene: TRBV16; J gene: TRBJ1-3; D gene: -; clone size: -; CDR3 protein: CASSQWLRGSVDSSGNTIYF; CDR3 DNA: TGTGCCAGCAGCCAATGGCTCCGTGGTAGCGTCGACAGCTCTGGAAACACCATATATTTT
V gene: TRBV27; J gene: TRBJ2-7; D gene: -; clone size: -; CDR3 protein: CASSSSYRPGREQYF; CDR3 DNA: TGTGCCAGCAGTTCCTCCTACAGGCCTGGGAGAGAGCAGTACTTC
V gene: TRBV5-8; J gene: TRBJ2-5; D gene: TRBD2; clone size: -; CDR3 protein: CASSPGTSGGGQETQYF; CDR3 DNA: TGTGCCAGCAGCCCCGGGACTAGCGGGGGGGGACAAGAGACCCAGTACTTC
V gene: TRBV12-3/TRBV12-4; J gene: TRBJ1-4; D gene: -; clone size: once; CDR3 protein: CASSPQGNEKLFF; CDR3 DNA: TGTGCCAGCAGTCCTCAGGGAAATGAAAAACTGTTTTTT
V gene: TRBV3-1/TRBV3-2; J gene: TRBJ2-3; D gene: TRBD2; clone size: -; CDR3 protein: CASSQSTSGPRMDTQYF; CDR3 DNA: TGTGCCAGCAGCCAATCGACTAGCGGTCCCCGAATGGATACGCAGTATTTT